Listed here are 19 T cell receptor beta chains from one sample, sequenced in a study of PD-L1 blockade in urothelial cancer. Noted time point: pretreatment peripheral blood. Using immunoSEQ multiplex PCR, the repertoire was profiled, and TCRdb retains in-frame clones only, with some absent. The sample includes about 50,000 clones, around 80% of them seen just once. The sequences come from PBMCs, collected around atezolizumab (anti-PD-L1) treatment. Source of these receptors: a man in his sixties or seventies with urothelial cancer.

This clone was observed once. The gene calls are TRBV7-3 and TRBJ1-1; D is unclear. This CDR3 has 13 amino acids. Per the germline V gene, CDR1 is SGHTA and CDR2 is FQGTGA. The ends were cut back, 3 bases at V and 4 bases at J, with 9 bases in the middle. The CDR3 region is CASSFTGSTEAFF. The CDR3 region has the DNA TGTGCCAGCAGCTTTACCGGGAGCACTGAAGCTTTCTTT.

The CDR3 region has the DNA TGCAGTGCCCACAAAGATGGCTACACCTTC. Protein sequence: CSAHKDGYTF. V is TRBV20-1 and J is TRBJ1-2; no clear D gene. This CDR3 comprises 10 residues. Germline assignment: CDR1 DFQATT and CDR2 SNEGSKA (reference sequence). Trimming took 6 bases from V and 6 from J, leaving 8 bases between them.

The chain couples TRBV5-1 to TRBJ2-1; a possible D gene is TRBD2 (5 bases). CDR3 length: 14 residues. CDR1 SGHRS and CDR2 YFSETQ come from the germline V gene. The V gene lost 4 bases and the J gene lost 7 bases, with 15 bases spanning the gap. The CDR3 reads CASSPGMESNEQFF. The CDR3 bases are TGCGCCAGCAGCCCGGGAATGGAGTCTAATGAGCAGTTCTTC.

This CDR3 is CSVSSNEQFF. CDR3 nucleotides: TGCAGTGTGTCATCCAATGAGCAGTTCTTC. The chain has TRBV20-1 and TRBJ2-1; D remains unclear. CDR3 length: 10 amino acids. V lost 7 bases, J lost 6 bases, and 7 bases lay in between. Germline V gene lookup returns CDR1 DFQATT and CDR2 SNEGSKA (reference sequence).

This chain connects TRBV4-3 to TRBJ2-7; 11 bases match TRBD2. Germline loops: CDR1 LGHNA, CDR2 YSLEER. This CDR3 region has 20 residues. V lost 1 base, J lost 7 bases, and 21 bases stayed unmatched. CDR3 residues: CASSQAPIKTSGGPAGEQYF. The CDR3 coding sequence is TGCGCCAGCAGCCAAGCCCCCATAAAAACTAGCGGGGGCCCCGCGGGAGAGCAGTACTTC.

J is TRBJ2-1 and V is TRBV29-1; TRBD1 agrees at 8 bases. The V gene's germline CDR1 is SQVTM and CDR2 ANQGSEA. CDR3 size: 13 residues. The CDR3 bases are TGCAGTGGGAGACAGGGGATATACAATGAGCAGTTCTTC. Protein product: CSGRQGIYNEQFF.

This clone was counted between two and nine times. This chain connects TRBV2 to TRBJ1-5; perhaps TRBD1 as D (5 bases). The V end lost 2 bases, the J end lost 4 bases, and 6 bases lay between the germline ends. The CDR3 is 13 amino acids. Germline V gene lookup returns CDR1 SNHLY and CDR2 FYNNEI. The CDR3, as DNA: TGTGCCAGCAGTGAAAGGGGAAATCAGCCCCAGCATTTT. This encodes CASSERGNQPQHF. Together with reference TRBV2 and TRBJ1-5, the CDR3 gives the full variable domain: EPEVTQTPSHQVTQMGQEVILRCVPISNHLYFYWYRQILGQKVEFLVSFYNNEISEKSEIFDDQFSVERPDGSNFTLKIRSTKLEDSAMYFCASSERGNQPQHFGDGTRLSIL.

V is TRBV7-9 and J is TRBJ1-1; 9 bases match TRBD1. CDR3 length: 13 amino acids. Germline V gene sequence: CDR1 SEHNR, CDR2 FQNEAQ (reference sequence). V was pared by 5 bases and J by 4 bases, with 2 bases of the junction left unmatched. The CDR3 DNA reads TGTGCCAGCAGCCCGACAGGGGGCACTGAAGCTTTCTTT. Translating gives CASSPTGGTEAFF.

The chain is built from TRBV19 and TRBJ1-3; a possible D gene is TRBD1 (5 bases). This CDR3 has 14 amino acids. The germline CDR1 and CDR2 sequences are LNHDA and SQIVND (reference sequence). Deletions cut 5 bases from V and 0 bases from J, with 8 bases between. CDR3 coding DNA: TGTGCCAGTAGTCACAGGAGCTCTGGAAACACCATATATTTT. This sequence encodes CASSHRSSGNTIYF.

There are a few counts of this clone. J is TRBJ1-2 and V is TRBV7-9, with D uncertain. V lost 2 bases and J 5 bases, leaving 15 bases between the germline ends. This CDR3 has 15 residues. Per the germline V gene, CDR1 is SEHNR and CDR2 is FQNEAQ (reference sequence). In DNA form, the CDR3 reads TGTGCCAGCAGCTTATCACCCAGCGTGGTTTATGGCTACACCTTC. This translates into CASSLSPSVVYGYTF.

The chain employs TRBV10-3 and TRBJ1-1; the match to TRBD1 covers 10 bases. This CDR3 is built from 15 residues. The J segment lost 4 bases and the V segment lost 2 bases, leaving 4 bases of the junction unmatched. CDR1 and CDR2 (germline): ENHRY, SYGVKD. Written as DNA, the CDR3 is TGTGCCATCAGTGAGGGGGGACAGGGGCGCACTGAAGCTTTCTTT. Residues: CAISEGGQGRTEAFF.

The V call is TRBV4-3, the J call TRBJ1-2, with D possibly matching TRBD1 (6 bases). CDR1 and CDR2 from the germline V gene are LGHNA and YSLEER. The CDR3 sequence is 14 residues long. Trimming removed 4 bases at V and 7 bases at J, with 16 bases between. CDR3 residues: CASSRMGEGGGYTF. The DNA for the CDR3 is TGCGCCAGCAGCCGAATGGGGGAAGGGGGTGGCTACACCTTC.

The rearrangement uses TRBV27 and TRBJ2-1, with 11 bases fitting TRBD2. Germline V lookup: CDR1 MNHEY, CDR2 SMNVEV (reference sequence). The CDR3 is made up of 15 amino acids. V lost 5 bases and J lost 5; bases outside the gene matches: 5. The CDR3 coding sequence is TGTGCCAGCAGTACACTAGCGGGAGTTAACAATGAGCAGTTCTTC. It yields the protein CASSTLAGVNNEQFF.

There are many counts of this clone. The V call is TRBV7-9, the J call TRBJ1-2, with D possibly TRBD1 on 5 matching bases. Trimming left V 5 bases short and J 2 bases short, with 18 bases between. CDR1 is SEHNR, CDR2 FQNEAQ, per germline (reference sequence). CDR3 length equals 16 residues. CDR3 in amino acids: CASSPFGPQGNYGYTF. CDR3 nucleotide sequence: TGTGCCAGCAGCCCATTTGGTCCCCAGGGAAACTATGGCTACACCTTC.

V is TRBV28 and J is TRBJ1-2; no firm D call. The CDR3 length is 16 residues. Germline assignment: CDR1 MDHEN and CDR2 SYDVKM. V was clipped by 3 bases and J by 6 bases, with 20 bases between them. The CDR3 DNA follows: TGTGCCAGCAGTTTCCTAGCGGTGGGTCTAAGGGATGGCTACACCTTC. Amino acid sequence: CASSFLAVGLRDGYTF.

The chain employs TRBV5-1 and TRBJ1-1; 12 bases align to TRBD1. With V trimmed by 0 bases and J by 1 base, 4 bases remained unmatched. CDR3 length: 17 residues. CDR1 and CDR2 (germline): SGHRS, YFSETQ. The DNA for the CDR3 is TGCGCCAGCAGCTTGGGGGGGACAGGGGGCAAGAACACTGAAGCTTTCTTT. Protein: CASSLGGTGGKNTEAFF.

CDR3 bases: TGTGCCAGCATAGGAGGGGGCAGATGGACTGAAGCTTTCTTT. Translation: CASIGGGRWTEAFF. The rearrangement links TRBV28 to TRBJ1-1; 7 nucleotides agree with TRBD1. This CDR3 comprises 14 residues. Germline loops: CDR1 MDHEN, CDR2 SYDVKM. V was clipped by 7 bases and J by 5 bases; unmatched bases: 10.

The CDR3 is CASSLRDSNYGYTF. CDR3 nucleotides: TGTGCCAGCAGTCTCCGGGACAGCAACTATGGCTACACCTTC. The V call is TRBV6-1, the J call TRBJ1-2; 7 bases fit TRBD1. Germline assignment: CDR1 MNHNS and CDR2 SASEGT. The CDR3 contains 14 residues. With V trimmed by 5 bases and J by 2 bases, 5 bases remained unmatched.

This chain connects TRBV7-9 to TRBJ2-1; 15 bases are shared with TRBD2. The V segment lost 5 bases and the J segment 9 bases; nucleotides outside the gene matches: 5. Germline V gene lookup returns CDR1 SEHNR and CDR2 FQNEAQ (reference sequence). There are 15 residues in the CDR3. The CDR3 spells CASSKTGLAGGEQFF. The CDR3 DNA reads TGTGCCAGCAGCAAGACGGGACTAGCGGGAGGTGAGCAGTTCTTC.